The rows below give T cell receptor beta chains drawn from one sample of a study of technical replicates of blood from a handful of donors. Assay used: immunoSEQ multiplex PCR; TCRdb lists only in-frame clones, some missing. The table lists fewer than 110,000 clones, 96% of them singletons. What was sequenced was T cells isolated from PBMCs. Receptors originate from a human donor in good health. Both conserved end residues are part of each CDR3. A D gene is named only where the DNA matches it firmly. Some rows have no size entry. The others give once, few or many, or a class for an expanded clone.

d_call: -; j_call: TRBJ2-4; clone_size: -; v_call: TRBV5-1; cdr3_nt: TGCGCCAGCAGCGAGACTACCCCAGGGGATATTCAGTACTTC; cdr3_aa: CASSETTPGDIQYF
d_call: TRBD2; j_call: TRBJ2-3; clone_size: -; v_call: TRBV19; cdr3_nt: TGTGCCAGTAGCCTCAGCGGGACCACAGATACGCAGTATTTT; cdr3_aa: CASSLSGTTDTQYF
d_call: TRBD2; j_call: TRBJ2-3; clone_size: -; v_call: TRBV10-3; cdr3_nt: TGTGCCATCAGTGAGATGGGGACTAGCGGGAGAAGCCCCGGTAGCACAGATACGCAGTATTTT; cdr3_aa: CAISEMGTSGRSPGSTDTQYF
d_call: TRBD1; j_call: TRBJ2-4; clone_size: -; v_call: TRBV19; cdr3_nt: TGTGCCACCCATTCGGACAGGTCGGCGTCCAGAAACATTCAGTACTTC; cdr3_aa: CATHSDRSASRNIQYF
d_call: TRBD1; j_call: TRBJ1-5; clone_size: -; v_call: TRBV6-6; cdr3_nt: TGTGCCAGCAGTGAGGGGGCGTATCAGCCCCAGCATTTT; cdr3_aa: CASSEGAYQPQHF
d_call: TRBD1; j_call: TRBJ2-1; clone_size: -; v_call: TRBV19; cdr3_nt: TGTGCCAGTAGTTTGACAGGGGGAGAGCAGTTCTTC; cdr3_aa: CASSLTGGEQFF
d_call: TRBD2; j_call: TRBJ2-2; clone_size: -; v_call: TRBV6-5; cdr3_nt: TGTGCCAGCAGTTGGACTAGCGGGACCGCCGGGGAGCTGTTTTTT; cdr3_aa: CASSWTSGTAGELFF
d_call: TRBD2; j_call: TRBJ2-1; clone_size: -; v_call: TRBV10-2; cdr3_nt: TGCGCCAGCAGTGAGTCTGGCGGGAGGCAAGATGAGCAGTTCTTC; cdr3_aa: CASSESGGRQDEQFF
d_call: -; j_call: TRBJ2-1; clone_size: -; v_call: TRBV6-6; cdr3_nt: TGTGCCAGCAGTTACGAGCAGGGTAATGAGCAGTTCTTC; cdr3_aa: CASSYEQGNEQFF
d_call: -; j_call: TRBJ1-4; clone_size: -; v_call: TRBV15; cdr3_nt: TGTGCCACCAGCAAAGAAAAAAAGGTCTCCGGACAGTCAACTAATGAAAAACTGTTTTTT; cdr3_aa: CATSKEKKVSGQSTNEKLFF
d_call: -; j_call: TRBJ2-7; clone_size: -; v_call: TRBV20-1; cdr3_nt: TGCAGTGCCGGGACTTCCGAGCAGTACTTC; cdr3_aa: CSAGTSEQYF
d_call: TRBD2; j_call: TRBJ2-1; clone_size: -; v_call: TRBV6-1; cdr3_nt: TGTGCCAGCACTAGCGGGGGGAACTACAATGAGCAGTTCTTC; cdr3_aa: CASTSGGNYNEQFF
d_call: TRBD2; j_call: TRBJ2-7; clone_size: once; v_call: TRBV19; cdr3_nt: TGTGCCAGTAGTATAAGGCTCGGGGCGGCTAGCGGTGAAGTCTACGAGCAGTACTTC; cdr3_aa: CASSIRLGAASGEVYEQYF
d_call: -; j_call: TRBJ1-3; clone_size: -; v_call: TRBV19; cdr3_nt: TGTGCCAGTAGTATAGAGGCCCGCTCTGGAAACACCATATATTTT; cdr3_aa: CASSIEARSGNTIYF